This T cell receptor beta chain was identified during a study of control samples from healthy donors and cancer patients. Clones were sequenced by immunoSEQ multiplex PCR, and TCRdb holds only the in-frame ones, with some missing. The data contain 150,000 to 200,000 clones, 93% of them seen just once; the ten biggest clones take up 4.1%. The sequencing input was blood. The receptor comes from an older woman in good health.

The CDR3 nucleotides are TGTGCCAGCAGTGAAGCGAGGGACAGCAATCAGCCCCAGCATTTT. Protein: CASSEARDSNQPQHF. The chain has TRBV2 and TRBJ1-5, with a possible D match to TRBD1 (5 bases). The germline CDR1 and CDR2 sequences are SNHLY and FYNNEI. This CDR3 is built from 15 residues. Trimming removed 0 bases from V and 1 base from J, with 7 bases in between.